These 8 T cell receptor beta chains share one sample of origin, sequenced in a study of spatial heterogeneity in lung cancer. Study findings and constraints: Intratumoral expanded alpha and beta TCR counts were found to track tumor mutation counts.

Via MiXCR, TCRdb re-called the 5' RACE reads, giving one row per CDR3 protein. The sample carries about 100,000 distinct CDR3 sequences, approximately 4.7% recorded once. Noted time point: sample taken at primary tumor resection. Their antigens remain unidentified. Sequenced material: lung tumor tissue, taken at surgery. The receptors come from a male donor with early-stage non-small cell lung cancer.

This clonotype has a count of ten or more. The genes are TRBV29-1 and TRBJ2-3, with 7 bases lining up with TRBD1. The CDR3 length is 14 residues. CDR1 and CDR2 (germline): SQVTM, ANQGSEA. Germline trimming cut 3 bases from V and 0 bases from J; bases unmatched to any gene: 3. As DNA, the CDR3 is TGCAGCGTTGATGAGGGGGCAAGCACAGATACGCAGTATTTT. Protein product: CSVDEGASTDTQYF.

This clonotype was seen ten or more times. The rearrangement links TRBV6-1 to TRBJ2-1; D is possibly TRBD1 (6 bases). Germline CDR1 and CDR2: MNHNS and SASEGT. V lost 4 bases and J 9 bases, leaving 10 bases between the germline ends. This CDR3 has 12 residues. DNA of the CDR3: TGTGCCAGCAGTGCGACAGGTGTTGAGCAGTTCTTC. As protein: CASSATGVEQFF.

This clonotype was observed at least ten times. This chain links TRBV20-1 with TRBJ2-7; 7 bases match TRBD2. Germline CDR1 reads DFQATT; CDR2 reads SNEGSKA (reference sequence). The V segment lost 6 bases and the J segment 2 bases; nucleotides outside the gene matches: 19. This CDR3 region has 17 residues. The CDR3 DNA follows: TGCAGTGCAACGACCGTACTTGAGTCGGGAGGACCCTACGAGCAGTACTTC. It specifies CSATTVLESGGPYEQYF.

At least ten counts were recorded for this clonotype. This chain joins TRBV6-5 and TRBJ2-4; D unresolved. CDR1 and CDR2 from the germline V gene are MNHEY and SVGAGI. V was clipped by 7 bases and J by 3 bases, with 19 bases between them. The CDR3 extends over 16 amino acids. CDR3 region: CASTKIEAMGKNIQYF. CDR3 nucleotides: TGTGCCAGCACCAAAATAGAAGCGATGGGCAAAAACATTCAGTACTTC.

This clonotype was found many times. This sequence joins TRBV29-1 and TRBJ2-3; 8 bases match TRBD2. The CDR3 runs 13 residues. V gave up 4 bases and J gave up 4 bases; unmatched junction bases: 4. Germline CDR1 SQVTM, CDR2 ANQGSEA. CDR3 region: CSVAGGVPDTQYF. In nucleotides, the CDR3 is TGCAGCGTTGCGGGAGGGGTCCCAGATACGCAGTATTTT.

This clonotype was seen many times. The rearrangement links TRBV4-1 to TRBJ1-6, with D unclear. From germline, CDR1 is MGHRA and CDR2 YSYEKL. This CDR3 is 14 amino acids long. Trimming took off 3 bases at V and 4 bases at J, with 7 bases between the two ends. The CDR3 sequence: CASSQEKYNSPLHF. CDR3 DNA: TGCGCCAGCAGCCAGGAAAAATATAATTCACCCCTCCACTTT.

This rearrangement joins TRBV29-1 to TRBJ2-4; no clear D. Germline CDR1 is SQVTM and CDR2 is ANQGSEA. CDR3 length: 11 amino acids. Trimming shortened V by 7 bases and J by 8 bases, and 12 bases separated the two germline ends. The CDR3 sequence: CSATQFDIQYF. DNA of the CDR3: TGCAGCGCGACACAGTTCGACATTCAGTACTTC.

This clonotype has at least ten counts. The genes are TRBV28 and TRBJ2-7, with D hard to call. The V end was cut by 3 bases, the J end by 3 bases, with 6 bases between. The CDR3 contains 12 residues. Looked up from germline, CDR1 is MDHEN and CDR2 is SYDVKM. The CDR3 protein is CASSFSHYEQYF. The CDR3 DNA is TGTGCCAGCAGTTTTTCTCACTACGAGCAGTACTTC.